Presented here are 27 T cell receptor beta chains from one specimen sequenced in a study of blood T cell repertoires in COVID-19. Using immunoSEQ multiplex PCR, the repertoire was profiled, and TCRdb retains in-frame clones only, with some absent. This table has more than 250,000 clones, approximately 85% appearing once. The sequencing input was peripheral blood. The source is a woman aged 50 to 60 with acute or convalescent COVID-19.

The chain employs TRBV18 and TRBJ2-7, with 7 bases aligning to TRBD1. The germline V gene encodes CDR1 KGHSH and CDR2 LQKENI. The CDR3 extends over 15 amino acids. J was trimmed by 4 bases and V by 4 bases; bases with no gene match: 10. The CDR3, as DNA: TGTGCCAGCTCACAACCGGGACAGACAAGTTACGAGCAGTACTTC. As protein: CASSQPGQTSYEQYF.

V gene TRBV9 combines with J gene TRBJ2-1, with a weak D call TRBD1 (7 bases). Germline values: CDR1 SGDLS, CDR2 YYNGEE. V was trimmed by 0 bases and J by 8 bases, leaving 15 bases between them. This CDR3 is 15 amino acids long. The CDR3 DNA is TGTGCCAGCAGCGTAGTAGGTCAGGGGGAGGATGAGCAGTTCTTC. Amino acid sequence: CASSVVGQGEDEQFF.

The V and J genes are TRBV2 and TRBJ1-2, with TRBD1 matching 7 bases. The CDR3 totals 15 residues. Trimming took 0 bases from V and 4 from J; bases not matched to a gene: 5. Germline CDR1 SNHLY, CDR2 FYNNEI. CDR3 bases: TGTGCCAGCAGTGAAGCGAGGGGGCGAGGCTATGGCTACACCTTC. It translates to CASSEARGRGYGYTF.

The chain carries TRBV2 and TRBJ2-3; D is ambiguous. V was shortened by 6 bases and J by 2 bases, with 12 bases between the two germline ends. CDR1 and CDR2 from the germline V gene are SNHLY and FYNNEI. The CDR3 is made up of 14 amino acids. CDR3: CASRTNPITDTQYF. The CDR3 nucleotides read TGTGCCAGCAGAACGAACCCTATCACAGATACGCAGTATTTT.

V and J are TRBV7-9 and TRBJ2-1; D possibly corresponds to TRBD2 (5 bases). Germline V gene lookup returns CDR1 SEHNR and CDR2 FQNEAQ (reference sequence). There are 12 residues in the CDR3. Trimming took off 11 bases at V and 4 bases at J, with 12 bases between the two ends. CDR3 residues: CAGLRSYNEQFF. The DNA of the CDR3 is TGTGCCGGACTTCGCTCATACAATGAGCAGTTCTTC.

The gene calls are TRBV6-5 and TRBJ2-7; 12 bases are a match to TRBD2. The J segment lost 6 bases and the V segment lost 6 bases, leaving 9 bases of the junction unmatched. The CDR3 length is 15 residues. Germline CDR1 MNHEY, CDR2 SVGAGI. The CDR3 DNA reads as TGTGCCAGCAGCCAGACCTCTAGCGGGAGGGGCGAGCAGTACTTC. This translates into CASSQTSSGRGEQYF.

The gene calls are TRBV27 and TRBJ2-7; perhaps TRBD1 as D (5 bases). The CDR3 has 13 residues. V gave up 6 bases and J gave up 4 bases, with 13 bases separating them. The germline V gene has CDR1 MNHEY and CDR2 SMNVEV (reference sequence). As DNA, the CDR3 is TGTGCCAGCAGAGCAGGGTTGGGATACGAGCAGTACTTC. Translating it yields CASRAGLGYEQYF.

The V gene is TRBV7-2, the J gene TRBJ2-3; 7 nucleotides line up with TRBD2. Germline V gene lookup returns CDR1 SGHTA and CDR2 FQGNSA. CDR3 size: 16 residues. V gave up 1 base and J gave up 0 bases; unmatched junction bases: 4. The CDR3 protein is CASSLGGAGSTDTQYF. For the CDR3, the DNA is TGTGCCAGCAGCTTAGGAGGAGCGGGAAGCACAGATACGCAGTATTTT.

This chain connects TRBV21-1 to TRBJ2-1; the table's D call, TRBD1, was not checked against the DNA. TRBV21-1 counts as a pseudogene. CDR3 length: 14 residues. CDR3 protein: CASSKDDSSNEQFF. The CDR3 bases are TGTGCCAGCAGCAAAGATGACAGCAGCAATGAGCAGTTCTTC.

J is TRBJ2-7 and V is TRBV27; D possibly corresponds to TRBD2 (5 bases). The CDR3 loop spans 13 amino acids. The V gene's germline CDR1 is MNHEY and CDR2 SMNVEV (reference sequence). Trimming pared 6 bases from V and 5 bases from J, leaving 14 bases between. The DNA for the CDR3 is TGTGCCAGCAGACCGACAAGCGGCCACGAGCAGTACTTC. This encodes CASRPTSGHEQYF.

This chain links TRBV7-8 with TRBJ2-1; the match to TRBD2 covers 7 bases. The CDR3 consists of 14 residues. In germline, CDR1 is SGHVS, CDR2 FQNEAQ. The ends lost 3 bases at V and 10 bases at J; junction bases unmatched: 9. The DNA of the CDR3 is TGTGCCAGCAGCTTCTCCCGACTAGCATGGGAGCAGTTCTTC. Amino acids: CASSFSRLAWEQFF.

The CDR3 nucleotides are TGTGCCAGTAGTATTAGACGGGATTACTATGGCTACACCTTC. Protein sequence: CASSIRRDYYGYTF. The chain couples TRBV19 to TRBJ1-2; D not certain. The CDR3 sequence is 14 residues long. Germline-derived CDR1 and CDR2 are LNHDA and SQIVND (reference sequence). V lost 3 bases to trimming and J lost 3 bases, with 11 bases between them.

The chain carries TRBV2 and TRBJ1-2; 8 bases agree with TRBD1. This CDR3 region has 12 residues. Germline V lookup: CDR1 SNHLY, CDR2 FYNNEI. V dropped 5 bases and J dropped 8; count of bases not matched to a gene: 4. The CDR3 DNA reads as TGTGCCAGCAGTTCGGACAGGGTGGGCTACACCTTC. As protein: CASSSDRVGYTF.

The rearrangement uses TRBV5-1 and TRBJ2-3, with a tentative D call TRBD2 (6 bases). The CDR3 totals 15 residues. V gave up 6 bases and J gave up 0 bases, with 14 bases separating them. The germline V gene has CDR1 SGHRS and CDR2 YFSETQ. DNA for the CDR3: TGCGCCAGCATCGCGGGGCACACTAGCACAGATACGCAGTATTTT. Amino acid sequence: CASIAGHTSTDTQYF.

The chain is built from TRBV4-1 and TRBJ1-4; D call uncertain. The CDR3 has 18 residues. Germline-derived CDR1 and CDR2 are MGHRA and YSYEKL. V was cut by 0 bases and J by 1 base, with 15 bases left in between. CDR3 nucleotides: TGCGCCAGCAGCCAAGAGCTCGGGAAGGGAGGAACTAATGAAAAACTGTTTTTT. Protein product: CASSQELGKGGTNEKLFF.

V usage is TRBV4-1 and J usage is TRBJ2-1; TRBD2 might be the D (6 bases). This CDR3 has 15 amino acids. V was shortened by 4 bases and J by 4 bases, with 14 bases between the two germline ends. CDR1 is MGHRA, CDR2 YSYEKL, per germline. The CDR3 loop reads CASSPPGLTYNEQFF. For the CDR3, the DNA is TGCGCCAGCAGCCCGCCGGGACTCACATACAATGAGCAGTTCTTC.

The J gene is TRBJ2-7, the V gene TRBV5-1; D is unclear. V lost 2 bases and J lost 2, with 8 bases in between. Looked up from germline, CDR1 is SGHRS and CDR2 is YFSETQ. CDR3 length equals 13 residues. CDR3 DNA sequence: TGCGCCAGCAGCTTTGAGGCCCCCTACGAGCAGTACTTC. The encoded protein is CASSFEAPYEQYF.

The V and J genes are TRBV3-1 (or the pseudogene TRBV3-2) and TRBJ2-5, with a weak D call TRBD1 (6 bases). The CDR3 loop spans 13 amino acids. CDR1 and CDR2 (germline): LGHDT, YNNKEL (reference sequence). Between the trimmed V and J ends, which lost 4 bases and 3 bases, there was a span of 9 bases. CDR3 protein: CASSRNREETQYF. Here the CDR3 DNA reads TGTGCCAGCAGCCGAAACAGGGAAGAGACCCAGTACTTC.

Comment on this clone: The same CDR3 is also encoded by other DNA sequences in this sample. The chain is built from TRBV18 and TRBJ1-2, with D hard to call. CDR1 KGHSH and CDR2 LQKENI come from the germline V gene. The CDR3 has 14 amino acids. The V end lost 0 bases, the J end lost 4 bases, and 9 bases lay between the germline ends. As DNA, the CDR3 is TGTGCCAGCTCACCACCGGGAGGGCTCTATGGCTACACCTTC. This codes for CASSPPGGLYGYTF.

The chain links TRBV9 to TRBJ2-3; 7 bases fit TRBD2. CDR1 SGDLS and CDR2 YYNGEE come from the germline V gene. V trimming: 0 bases; J trimming: 8 bases; junction bases outside the gene matches: 6. The CDR3 has 14 amino acids. CDR3 in amino acids: CASSVDDGRITQYF. The CDR3 region has the DNA TGTGCCAGCAGCGTAGATGACGGGAGGATTACGCAGTATTTT.

The gene calls are TRBV7-2 and TRBJ1-4; no definite D call. The length of the CDR3 is 17 residues. V shed 1 base and J shed 7 bases, with 19 bases lying between them. The germline V gene has CDR1 SGHTA and CDR2 FQGNSA. CDR3 nucleotide sequence: TGTGCCAGCAGCTTAGGACGGGGAGGGTGGCTTGGTGAAAAACTGTTTTTT. It yields the protein CASSLGRGGWLGEKLFF.

The V gene is TRBV11-2, the J gene TRBJ2-1, with D perhaps TRBD1 (5 bases). Trimming took off 0 bases at V and 5 bases at J, with 11 bases between the two ends. The length of the CDR3 is 15 residues. Germline-derived CDR1 and CDR2 are SGHAT and FQNNGV. The CDR3 coding sequence is TGTGCCAGCAGCTTAGAAAGGGCCAGGGACAATGAGCAGTTCTTC. It is translated as CASSLERARDNEQFF.

This clone was observed a handful of times. This chain links TRBV6-6 with TRBJ1-5, with D possibly being TRBD1 (6 bases). V was cut by 2 bases and J by 6 bases, with 11 bases left in between. CDR3 length: 14 residues. Per the germline V gene, CDR1 is MNHNY and CDR2 is SVGAGI (reference sequence). The CDR3 DNA is TGTGCCAGCAGTTACCAGGGGCACGGTCAGCCCCAGCATTTT. It is translated as CASSYQGHGQPQHF.

Here the CDR3 DNA reads TGCGCCAGCAGCTTGATGGGGGGGAGTGCGGATGAGCAGTTCTTC. Protein product: CASSLMGGSADEQFF. This chain joins TRBV5-1 and TRBJ2-1; 7 positions agree with TRBD2. Trimming cost V 1 base and J 8 bases; bases outside gene matches: 9. Germline V CDR1 and CDR2: SGHRS, YFSETQ. There are 15 residues in the CDR3.

V and J are TRBV9 and TRBJ2-2; TRBD2 matches 8 bases. Germline lookup yields CDR1 SGDLS and CDR2 YYNGEE. The CDR3 covers 20 residues. Trimming removed 3 bases from V and 0 bases from J; junction bases left unmatched: 16. Here the CDR3 reads CASSANSLAGVAANTGELFF. The CDR3, as DNA: TGTGCCAGCAGCGCCAACTCCCTAGCGGGCGTCGCGGCGAACACCGGGGAGCTGTTTTTT. The whole variable domain, filled in from reference TRBV9 and TRBJ2-2, reads DSGVTQTPKHLITATGQRVTLRCSPRSGDLSVYWYQQSLDQGLQFLIQYYNGEERAKGNILERFSAQQFPDLHSELNLSSLELGDSALYFCASSANSLAGVAANTGELFFGEGSRLTVL.

The gene calls are TRBV10-3 and TRBJ2-7; D not resolved. This CDR3 is 12 amino acids long. The germline CDR1 and CDR2 sequences are ENHRY and SYGVKD. Trimming removed 0 bases at V and 4 bases at J, with 4 bases between. CDR3 amino acids: CAISESPYEQYF. CDR3 sequence (DNA): TGTGCCATCAGTGAGTCCCCTTACGAGCAGTACTTC.

This clone occurred a few times. The chain recombines TRBV5-5 with TRBJ2-7; 10 bases match TRBD2. CDR3 length: 19 residues. In germline, CDR1 is SGHKS, CDR2 YYEKEE (reference sequence). Germline trimming cut 0 bases from V and 5 bases from J; bases unmatched to any gene: 17. The CDR3 coding sequence is TGTGCCAGCAGCTTGGCCGGCGGCGTGCTAGCGGGAGTTCTCGACGAGCAGTACTTC. It yields the protein CASSLAGGVLAGVLDEQYF.